The 13 T cell receptor beta chains listed next were all sequenced from one sample in a study of cytomegalovirus exposure and HLA in healthy donors. It was with 60 Vbeta and 13 Jbeta primers that the PCR ran. TCRdb keeps only in-frame clones here, not all; method: immunoSEQ multiplex PCR. The sample lists approximately 160,000 clones; around 86% were seen once. Source material: PBMCs. These receptors were taken from a human donor in good health.

The chain employs TRBV7-9 and TRBJ2-1; D might be TRBD1 (6 bases). CDR1 SEHNR and CDR2 FQNEAQ come from the germline V gene (reference sequence). This CDR3 has 15 amino acids. Trimming cost V 5 bases and J 5 bases, with 16 bases left between them. The CDR3 DNA is TGTGCCAGCAGCCAGACAGGTCTGGGGAACAATGAGCAGTTCTTC. It yields the protein CASSQTGLGNNEQFF. Full variable domain (missing parts from reference TRBV7-9 and TRBJ2-1): DTGVSQNPRHKITKRGQNVTFRCDPISEHNRLYWYRQTLGQGPEFLTYFQNEAQLEKSRLLSDRFSAERPKGSFSTLEIQRTEQGDSAMYLCASSQTGLGNNEQFFGPGTRLTVL.

This chain links TRBV14 with TRBJ2-7, with 9 bases matching TRBD1. Germline V lookup: CDR1 SGHDN, CDR2 FVKESK. J lost 7 bases, V lost 4 bases, and 11 bases had no gene match. The CDR3 runs to 15 residues. The CDR3 sequence: CASSPPGQGFSEQYF. The CDR3 DNA reads as TGTGCCAGCAGCCCACCGGGACAGGGATTTTCGGAGCAGTACTTC.

This sequence joins TRBV27 and TRBJ2-7; TRBD2 is a possible D gene (7 bases). V was trimmed by 2 bases and J by 7 bases, leaving 15 bases between them. Germline assignment: CDR1 MNHEY and CDR2 SMNVEV (reference sequence). The CDR3 totals 14 residues. Here the CDR3 DNA reads TGTGCCAGCAGTTTAAGGGGGGGGGCCTCGGAGCAGTACTTC. Protein product: CASSLRGGASEQYF.

The chain combines TRBV18 with TRBJ2-7, with D possibly being TRBD2 (6 bases). This CDR3 region has 11 residues. Germline loops: CDR1 KGHSH, CDR2 LQKENI. The germline V and J ends were trimmed by 10 bases and 6 bases, with 13 bases remaining between them. CDR3: CATAGTSEQYF. In nucleotides, the CDR3 is TGTGCCACCGCAGGGACTTCCGAGCAGTACTTC. Full variable domain (outside the CDR3, taken from reference TRBV18 and TRBJ2-7): NAGVMQNPRHLVRRRGQEARLRCSPMKGHSHVYWYRQLPEEGLKFMVYLQKENIIDESGMPKERFSAEFPKEGPSILRIQQVVRGDSAAYFCATAGTSEQYFGPGTRLTVT.

This clone came up a few times. The chain employs TRBV4-1 and TRBJ1-1; no clear D. The CDR3 consists of 15 residues. V lost 1 base and J lost 1, with 10 bases in between. In germline, CDR1 is MGHRA, CDR2 YSYEKL. The CDR3 protein is CASSQGTAPNTEAFF. CDR3 nucleotide sequence: TGCGCCAGCAGCCAAGGAACAGCTCCGAACACTGAAGCTTTCTTT.

This chain uses TRBV10-3 with TRBJ1-2; 7 nucleotides agree with TRBD1. This CDR3 has 13 amino acids. From germline, CDR1 is ENHRY and CDR2 SYGVKD. V gave up 5 bases and J gave up 3 bases; unmatched junction bases: 3. The CDR3 DNA sequence: TGTGCCATCAGTAAAACAGGGGACTATGGCTACACCTTC. Protein sequence: CAISKTGDYGYTF.

This chain uses TRBV6-6 with TRBJ2-3; 8 bases match TRBD2. The germline V gene encodes CDR1 MNHNY and CDR2 SVGAGI (reference sequence). The CDR3 has 16 residues. The J segment lost 4 bases and the V segment lost 1 base, leaving 7 bases of the junction unmatched. CDR3 sequence reads: CASSYLLAVRSDTQYF. The CDR3 DNA sequence: TGTGCCAGCAGTTACTTACTAGCGGTTCGATCAGATACGCAGTATTTT.

V gene TRBV6-6 combines with J gene TRBJ1-5, with 7 bases identical to TRBD1. The CDR3 is 15 residues long. Trimming removed 4 bases from V and 1 base from J; junction bases left unmatched: 4. Germline V CDR1 and CDR2: MNHNY, SVGAGI (reference sequence). Written as DNA, the CDR3 is TGTGCCAGCAGTTCCACGACAGGGAGCAATCAGCCCCAGCATTTT. Translated, it gives CASSSTTGSNQPQHF.

The gene calls are TRBV4-3 and TRBJ2-7, with TRBD1 matching over 8 bases. The junction had 1 base not matched to a gene; V was cut back by 1 base and J by 2 bases. Per germline, CDR1 LGHNA and CDR2 YSLEER. The CDR3 consists of 14 residues. The CDR3 coding sequence is TGCGCCAGCAGCCAAGCAGGGGGCACCTACGAGCAGTACTTC. Translation gives CASSQAGGTYEQYF.

This clone was counted a few times. The chain joins TRBV19 to TRBJ2-7; D perhaps matches TRBD2 (6 bases). CDR3 length equals 14 residues. Germline V gene lookup returns CDR1 LNHDA and CDR2 SQIVND (reference sequence). V lost 1 base to trimming and J lost 3 bases, with 10 bases between them. CDR3 protein: CASSIGGDYYEQYF. CDR3 nucleotides: TGTGCCAGTAGTATAGGCGGGGATTACTACGAGCAGTACTTC.

This clone was recorded only once. This sequence joins TRBV5-4 and TRBJ1-3, with TRBD1 as a possible D gene (5 bases). CDR3 length equals 16 residues. The V end was cut by 2 bases, the J end by 5 bases, with 17 bases between. The germline CDR1 and CDR2 sequences are SGHNT and YYREEE (reference sequence). This CDR3 reads CASSLDGTIMRNTIYF. CDR3 sequence (DNA): TGTGCCAGCAGCTTAGATGGGACTATTATGAGAAACACCATATATTTT.

V gene TRBV5-1 combines with J gene TRBJ1-2; 9 nucleotides line up with TRBD1. V dropped 3 bases and J dropped 3; count of bases not matched to a gene: 0. Germline V gives CDR1 SGHRS, CDR2 YFSETQ. The CDR3 consists of 13 residues. The CDR3 sequence: CASSWDRDYGYTF. The CDR3 coding sequence is TGCGCCAGCAGCTGGGACAGGGACTATGGCTACACCTTC.

CDR3 protein: CASSLLDGSYEQYF. CDR3 in DNA: TGTGCCAGCAGTTTATTAGACGGGTCCTACGAGCAGTACTTC. The V gene is TRBV28, the J gene TRBJ2-7; D unclear. Germline V gene lookup returns CDR1 MDHEN and CDR2 SYDVKM. This CDR3 comprises 14 residues. Trimming cost V 1 base and J 1 base, with 8 bases left between them.